The sequence of this TCR beta chain was determined in a study of metastatic and nonmetastatic thyroid tumors. The germline CDR1 and CDR2 sequences are SNHLY and FYNNEI. The CDR3 is made up of 17 amino acids. Trimming cost V 5 bases and J 0 bases, with 17 bases left between them. This clone has at least ten counts. Each patient came to thyroid surgery without any prior treatment (of any kind). Using MiXCR, TCRdb reanalyzed the PCR reads. The data show tens of thousands of clones, about 20% seen once. Material for sequencing was adjacent normal tissue. V usage is TRBV2 and J usage is TRBJ1-3; D is undetermined. This clonotype was obtained from a female donor with papillary thyroid cancer or a benign thyroid nodule (not recorded which). Some clones in this sample may be carry-over from other donors' samples. CDR3 protein: CASSWSPSVRSGNTIYF. Written as DNA, the CDR3 is TGTGCCAGCAGTTGGTCCCCCTCGGTCCGCTCTGGAAACACCATATATTTT.